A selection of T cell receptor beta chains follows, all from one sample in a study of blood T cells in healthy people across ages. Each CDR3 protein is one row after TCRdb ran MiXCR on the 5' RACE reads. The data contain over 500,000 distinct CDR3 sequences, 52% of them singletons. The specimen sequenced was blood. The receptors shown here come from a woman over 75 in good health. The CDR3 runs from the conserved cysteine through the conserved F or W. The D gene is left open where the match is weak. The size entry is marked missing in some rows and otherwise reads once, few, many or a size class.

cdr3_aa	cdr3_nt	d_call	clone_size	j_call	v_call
CASRGQAKSPLHF	TGTGCCAGCAGGGGACAGGCTAAATCACCCCTCCACTTT	TRBD1	NA	TRBJ1-6	TRBV7-9
CSVLTQARQETQYF	TGCAGCGTCCTGACGCAGGCCAGACAAGAGACCCAGTACTTC	NA	NA	TRBJ2-5	TRBV29-1
CASGGQGNTDTQYF	TGCGCCAGCGGCGGGCAGGGGAACACAGATACGCAGTATTTT	NA	NA	TRBJ2-3	TRBV5-1
CSASSGVQETQYF	TGCAGTGCTAGTAGTGGGGTCCAAGAGACCCAGTACTTC	NA	many	TRBJ2-5	TRBV20-1
CAIGREVGKTQYF	TGTGCCATCGGCAGGGAGGTTGGAAAGACCCAGTACTTC	NA	many	TRBJ2-5	TRBV10-3
CASSLRGRDTEAFF	TGTGCCAGCAGCCTCAGGGGGCGGGACACTGAAGCTTTCTTT	TRBD1	NA	TRBJ1-1	TRBV7-3
CSGGQGHKEQYF	TGCAGCGGGGGACAGGGCCACAAGGAGCAGTACTTC	TRBD1	NA	TRBJ2-7	TRBV29-1
CASSPLDRRKLNEQYF	TGTGCCAGCAGTCCCCTCGACAGGCGAAAGCTAAATGAGCAGTACTTC	NA	few	TRBJ2-5	TRBV28
CASSLRDAPINSPLHF	TGTGCCAGCAGCTTAAGGGACGCACCTATAAATTCACCCCTCCACTTT	NA	NA	TRBJ1-6	TRBV7-2
CASSLGFASDTQYF	TGTGCCAGCAGCTTAGGGTTTGCGTCGGATACGCAGTATTTT	NA	many	TRBJ2-3	TRBV7-3
CASISGGAGDYEQYF	TGTGCCAGCATCAGCGGAGGGGCAGGTGATTACGAGCAGTACTTC	NA	many	TRBJ2-7	TRBV28
CASSGWSSYNEQFF	TGTGCCAGCAGCGGTTGGAGCTCCTACAATGAGCAGTTCTTC	NA	NA	TRBJ2-1	TRBV7-9
CASGLQVFQQFF	TGTGCCAGCGGCCTACAGGTTTTCCAGCAGTTCTTC	NA	NA	TRBJ2-1	TRBV28
CASGLEGARGELFF	TGTGCCAGCGGGCTGGAGGGGGCTCGGGGGGAGCTGTTTTTT	NA	few	TRBJ2-2	TRBV28
CASSFCSGTGLNQPQHF	TGTGCCAGCAGCTTCTGCTCCGGGACAGGGCTCAATCAGCCCCAGCATTTT	TRBD1	NA	TRBJ1-5	TRBV7-9
CSARAAGGIQETQYF	TGCAGTGCTAGAGCAGCGGGGGGAATCCAAGAGACCCAGTACTTC	TRBD2	NA	TRBJ2-5	TRBV20-1
CASSPGTGGTGANVLTF	TGTGCCAGCAGCCCAGGGACAGGGGGCACTGGGGCCAACGTCCTGACTTTC	TRBD1	NA	TRBJ2-6	TRBV7-9
CASSSPTVSSYEQYF	TGTGCCAGCAGTTCTCCGACTGTTAGCTCCTACGAGCAGTACTTC	NA	few	TRBJ2-7	TRBV28
CAWSRRGEGTEAFF	TGTGCCTGGAGTAGAAGGGGGGAGGGCACTGAAGCTTTCTTT	NA	NA	TRBJ1-1	TRBV30
CASTPGQYNSPLHF	TGTGCCAGCACTCCGGGACAATATAATTCACCCCTCCACTTT	NA	few	TRBJ1-6	TRBV6-5
CASRNDWDQPQHF	TGTGCCAGCAGAAACGACTGGGATCAGCCCCAGCATTTT	NA	many	TRBJ1-5	TRBV12-3/TRBV12-4
CASSYESGQGLNSPLHF	TGTGCCAGCAGCTACGAGAGTGGACAGGGTCTGAATTCACCCCTCCACTTT	TRBD1	NA	TRBJ1-6	TRBV2
CASRVGAGGLNTEAFF	TGTGCCAGTAGGGTAGGGGCAGGGGGCCTGAACACTGAAGCTTTCTTT	TRBD1	NA	TRBJ1-1	TRBV2
CASSWDREEEKLFF	TGTGCCAGCTCATGGGACAGGGAGGAAGAAAAACTGTTTTTT	TRBD1	few	TRBJ1-4	TRBV18
CATIGTAMNTVAFF	TGTGCCACCATCGGGACAGCCATGAACACTGTAGCTTTCTTT	TRBD1	once	TRBJ1-1	TRBV10-3
CASSQTRETQYF	TGTGCCAGCAGCCAAACCCGAGAGACCCAGTACTTC	NA	many	TRBJ2-5	TRBV3-1
CASPPAKNRGTGTQYF	TGTGCCAGCCCACCAGCGAAAAACAGGGGAACGGGGACCCAGTACTTC	TRBD1	NA	TRBJ2-5	TRBV18
CSALGPNTEAFF	TGCAGTGCTTTGGGTCCGAACACTGAAGCTTTCTTT	NA	many	TRBJ1-1	TRBV20-1
CASSLGRGNTGELFF	TGTGCCAGCAGTTTAGGGAGGGGCAACACCGGGGAGCTGTTTTTT	NA	many	TRBJ2-2	TRBV12-3/TRBV12-4
CASSLASALGGKTQYF	TGTGCCAGCAGCTTAGCGTCGGCACTAGGAGGGAAGACCCAGTACTTC	NA	NA	TRBJ2-5	TRBV7-8
CATSRDYAGQSLSGRVTGELFF	TGTGCCACCAGCAGAGATTACGCAGGACAGAGTCTATCGGGGCGGGTCACCGGGGAGCTGTTTTTT	NA	NA	TRBJ2-2	TRBV15
CASSTGTPGDTQYF	TGTGCCAGCAGCACTGGGACCCCAGGAGATACGCAGTATTTT	NA	NA	TRBJ2-3	TRBV7-3
CASSKDSSGANVLTF	TGTGCCAGCAGCAAAGACAGCTCTGGGGCCAACGTCCTGACTTTC	NA	NA	TRBJ2-6	TRBV7-2
CASSVSQGRAIQYF	TGTGCCAGCAGCGTATCACAGGGTAGGGCCATTCAGTACTTC	NA	NA	TRBJ2-4	TRBV7-2
CASSRSGLAPGEQYF	TGTGCCAGCAGTAGATCGGGACTAGCCCCAGGCGAGCAGTACTTC	TRBD2	NA	TRBJ2-7	TRBV6-5
CASSRGTPNYNEQFF	TGTGCCAGCAGCAGGGGGACACCTAACTACAATGAGCAGTTCTTC	NA	NA	TRBJ2-1	TRBV7-9
CASSPFGTALNYGYTF	TGTGCCAGCAGCCCCTTCGGGACAGCTCTTAACTATGGCTACACCTTC	TRBD1	NA	TRBJ1-2	TRBV6-6
CASSQDEASDTQYF	TGTGCCAGCAGCCAAGATGAAGCGTCAGATACGCAGTATTTT	NA	NA	TRBJ2-3	TRBV4-2
CASSFSGTSYHEQFF	TGTGCCAGCAGCTTCTCCGGGACTAGCTACCATGAGCAGTTCTTC	TRBD2	many	TRBJ2-1	TRBV7-2
CASSFGHSVQETQYF	TGCGCCAGCAGCTTCGGACATTCCGTCCAAGAGACCCAGTACTTC	NA	many	TRBJ2-5	TRBV5-1
CSARGPVAKNIQYF	TGCAGTGCTAGGGGTCCTGTGGCCAAAAACATTCAGTACTTC	NA	once	TRBJ2-4	TRBV20-1
CASSLPSGGVRFTDTQYF	TGCGCCAGCAGCTTACCTAGCGGGGGGGTGAGATTTACAGATACGCAGTATTTT	TRBD2	NA	TRBJ2-3	TRBV5-1
CSAVAGATASYETQYF	TGCAGTGCGGTAGCGGGGGCGACTGCAAGTTATGAGACCCAGTACTTC	TRBD2	NA	TRBJ2-5	TRBV20-1
CASSPRTGSNEQFF	TGTGCCAGCAGTCCCCGGACAGGGTCCAATGAGCAGTTCTTC	TRBD1	NA	TRBJ2-1	TRBV6-5
CASSPVGQGTYEQYF	TGTGCCAGCAGCCCTGTGGGACAGGGGACCTACGAGCAGTACTTC	TRBD1	NA	TRBJ2-7	TRBV7-2
CASSPGQGKGGELFF	TGTGCCAGCAGTCCCGGACAGGGGAAGGGCGGGGAGCTGTTTTTT	TRBD1	NA	TRBJ2-2	TRBV6-6
CASSLVRLRTHTGELFF	TGTGCCAGCAGCTTAGTGCGTCTTCGAACGCACACCGGGGAGCTGTTTTTT	NA	NA	TRBJ2-2	TRBV7-2
CAISESKLLAGGAYEQYF	TGTGCCATCAGTGAGTCGAAACTGCTAGCGGGAGGCGCCTACGAGCAGTACTTC	TRBD2	NA	TRBJ2-7	TRBV10-3
CATGNPPGTASTDTQYF	TGTGCCACCGGAAACCCCCCTGGGACAGCTAGCACAGATACGCAGTATTTT	TRBD1	few	TRBJ2-3	TRBV24-1
CASSRDAHTQYF	TGTGCCAGCAGCCGGGACGCCCATACGCAGTATTTT	NA	NA	TRBJ2-3	TRBV12-3/TRBV12-4
CASSPTKSYNEQFF	TGCGCCAGCAGCCCGACTAAGAGCTACAATGAGCAGTTCTTC	NA	NA	TRBJ2-1	TRBV4-3
CASSPKLPGTGDNGYTF	TGTGCCAGCAGTCCCAAACTCCCCGGGACAGGGGACAATGGCTACACCTTC	TRBD1	many	TRBJ1-2	TRBV27
CASRTRDIRTDTQYF	TGTGCCAGCAGGACCCGGGACATCCGCACAGATACGCAGTATTTT	NA	NA	TRBJ2-3	TRBV12-3/TRBV12-4
CSARDMGGGYTF	TGCAGTGCTAGAGATATGGGGGGAGGCTACACCTTC	NA	once	TRBJ1-2	TRBV20-1
CASSPSPTGANTEAFF	TGTGCCAGCAGCCCAAGTCCCACCGGGGCGAACACTGAAGCTTTCTTT	NA	few	TRBJ1-1	TRBV4-2
CASSWDRGKVSSGANVLTF	TGCGCCAGCAGCTGGGACAGGGGGAAGGTATCCTCTGGGGCCAACGTCCTGACTTTC	TRBD1	NA	TRBJ2-6	TRBV5-1
CAGSPMGRMSTDTQYF	TGTGCCGGCAGCCCAATGGGTCGCATGAGCACAGATACGCAGTATTTT	NA	NA	TRBJ2-3	TRBV7-3
CASSLDASSYNEQYF	TGCGCCAGCAGCCTGGACGCTAGCTCCTACAATGAGCAGTACTTC	NA	NA	TRBJ2-7	TRBV5-1
CASRPVTDTQYF	TGTGCCAGCAGACCGGTCACAGATACGCAGTATTTT	NA	NA	TRBJ2-3	TRBV12-3/TRBV12-4
CSARGTANYEQYF	TGCAGTGCCCGGGGGACAGCAAACTACGAGCAGTACTTC	NA	once	TRBJ2-7	TRBV20-1